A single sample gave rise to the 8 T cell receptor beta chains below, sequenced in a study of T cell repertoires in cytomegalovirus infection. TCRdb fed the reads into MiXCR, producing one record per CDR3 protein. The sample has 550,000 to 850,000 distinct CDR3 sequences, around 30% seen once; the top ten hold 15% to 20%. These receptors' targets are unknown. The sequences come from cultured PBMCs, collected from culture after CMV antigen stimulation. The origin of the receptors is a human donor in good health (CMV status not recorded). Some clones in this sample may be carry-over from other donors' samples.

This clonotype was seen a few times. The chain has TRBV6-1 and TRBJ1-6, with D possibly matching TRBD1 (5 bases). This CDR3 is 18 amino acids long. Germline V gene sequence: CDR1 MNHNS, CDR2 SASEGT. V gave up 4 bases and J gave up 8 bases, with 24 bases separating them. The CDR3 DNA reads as TGTGCCAGCAGTGTTAGACAGAGAGTCAGGTTTCGGCATTCACCCCTCCACTTT. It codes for CASSVRQRVRFRHSPLHF.

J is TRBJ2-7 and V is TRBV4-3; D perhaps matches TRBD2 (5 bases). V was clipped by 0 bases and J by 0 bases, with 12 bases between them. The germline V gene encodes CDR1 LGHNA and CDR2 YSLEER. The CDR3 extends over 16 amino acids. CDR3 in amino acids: CASSQEGVQISYEQYF. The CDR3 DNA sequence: TGCGCCAGCAGCCAAGAGGGAGTTCAGATCTCCTACGAGCAGTACTTC.

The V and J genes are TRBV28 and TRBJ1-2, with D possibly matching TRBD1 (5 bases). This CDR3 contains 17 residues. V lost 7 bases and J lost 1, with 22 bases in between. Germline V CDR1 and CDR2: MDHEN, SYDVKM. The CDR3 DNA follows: TGTGCCAGCACCCCCACGACGGACACACTCAATAACTATGGCTACACCTTC. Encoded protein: CASTPTTDTLNNYGYTF.

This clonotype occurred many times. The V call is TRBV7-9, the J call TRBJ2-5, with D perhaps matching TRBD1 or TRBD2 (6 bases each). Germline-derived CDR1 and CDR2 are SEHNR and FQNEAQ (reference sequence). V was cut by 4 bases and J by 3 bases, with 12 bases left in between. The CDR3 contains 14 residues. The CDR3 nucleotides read TGTGCCAGCAGCTGGGGGGCGCCGAAAGAGACCCAGTACTTC. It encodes CASSWGAPKETQYF.

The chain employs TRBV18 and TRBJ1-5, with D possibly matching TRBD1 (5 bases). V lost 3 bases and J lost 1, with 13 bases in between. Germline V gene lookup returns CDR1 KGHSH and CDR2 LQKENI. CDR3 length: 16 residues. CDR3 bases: TGTGCCAGCTCACCCTCCGGACCAGGGAGCAATCAGCCCCAGCATTTT. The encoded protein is CASSPSGPGSNQPQHF. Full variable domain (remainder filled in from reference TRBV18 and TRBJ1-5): NAGVMQNPRHLVRRRGQEARLRCSPMKGHSHVYWYRQLPEEGLKFMVYLQKENIIDESGMPKERFSAEFPKEGPSILRIQQVVRGDSAAYFCASSPSGPGSNQPQHFGDGTRLSIL.

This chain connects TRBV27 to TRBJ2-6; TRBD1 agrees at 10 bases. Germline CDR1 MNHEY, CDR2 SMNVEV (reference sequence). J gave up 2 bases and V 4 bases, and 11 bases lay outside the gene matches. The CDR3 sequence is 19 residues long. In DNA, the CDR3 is TGTGCCAGCAGTTCTATGACCGGGACAGGGGTCGCTGGGGCCAACGTCCTGACTTTC. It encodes CASSSMTGTGVAGANVLTF.

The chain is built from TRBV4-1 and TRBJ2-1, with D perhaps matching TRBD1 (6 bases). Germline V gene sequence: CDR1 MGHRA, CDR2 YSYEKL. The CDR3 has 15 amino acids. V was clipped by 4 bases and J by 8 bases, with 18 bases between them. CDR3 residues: CASSPWGQVRHEQFF. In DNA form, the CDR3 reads TGCGCCAGCAGCCCTTGGGGGCAGGTCCGTCATGAGCAGTTCTTC.

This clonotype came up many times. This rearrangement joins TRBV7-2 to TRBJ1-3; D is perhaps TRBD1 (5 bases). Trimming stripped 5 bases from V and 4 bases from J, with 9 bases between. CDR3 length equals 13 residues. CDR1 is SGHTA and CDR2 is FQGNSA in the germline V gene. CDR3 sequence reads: CASSETEGNTIYF. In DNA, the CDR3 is TGTGCCAGCAGCGAGACAGAGGGAAACACCATATATTTT.